This T cell receptor (beta chain) was sequenced in a study of spatial heterogeneity in lung cancer. Study background: The count of detected beta-chain sequences consistently exceeded that of alpha-chain sequences. Study results and limitations: One measure, the expanded intratumoral alpha and beta TCR count, tracked tumor mutation counts.

As regards this clonotype: Its antigen is unidentified. This beta chain is a stray read from a library made for alpha chains; its abundance is not meaningful.

V lost 6 bases and J lost 7; bases outside the gene matches: 4. Germline CDR1 reads MNHEY; CDR2 reads SVGEGT. This CDR3 region has 13 residues. TCRdb redid the calling of the 5' RACE reads with MiXCR, one entry per CDR3 protein. In the table there are fewer than 15,000 distinct CDR3 sequences, around 5.9% of which are singletons. The time point here: sample taken at primary tumor resection. The sample was lung tumor tissue, taken at surgery. This chain links TRBV6-2 or TRBV6-3 with TRBJ2-7, with 12 bases aligning to TRBD2. This receptor was taken from a female donor with early-stage non-small cell lung cancer. In nucleotides, the CDR3 is TGTGCCAGCAGAACTAGCGGGGGGTATGAGCAGTACTTC. It codes for CASRTSGGYEQYF.